This T cell receptor beta chain was identified during a study of PD-1 blockade in classical Hodgkin lymphoma (dated by TCRdb to 2018 to 2021). A note on the overall study: Nivolumab dosing was 3 mg/kg intravenously every 2 weeks, continuing until either disease progression or unacceptable toxicity. To define a peripheral blood immune signature of response to PD-1 blockade in classical Hodgkin lymphoma, the study combined TCR beta sequencing with CyTOF. What the authors observed across the whole study: The study was limited to a single clinical trial cohort, and causes of repertoire differences, possibly disease activity or prior therapy, remained undefined. A significant rise by C4D1 was seen in CD4+ but not CD8+ TCR diversity (p=0.0027 vs p=0.16), with the rise being most apparent in complete responders (p=0.02). Lower diversity was seen in patients whose nivolumab began less than 1 year after ASCT, and these patients were left out of later analyses so that immune reconstitution would not confound the results. Baseline diversity similar to that of newly diagnosed patients was observed in trial patients achieving complete response, whereas significantly lower diversity was observed in partial responders and progressors. Baseline TCR diversity was reported as lower in newly diagnosed patients than in healthy donors, and lower still in relapsed/refractory patients.

This clone is termed medium-sized (0.01 to 0.1%). Which antigen it targets is not known. Per-base quality was not reported, and no clone a single base away is much larger than it. Genomic DNA was extracted with the Qiagen DNeasy kit from unsorted PBMCs and from negatively selected CD4+ and CD8+ fractions. TCR beta CDR3 regions were subjected to amplification by immunoSEQ multiplex PCR with primers that anneal to V and J segments. Amplification bias was minimized using a synthetic immune receptor repertoire, and residual bias was removed computationally after sequencing. Regarding the original processing steps: Custom Python scripts were used to quantify repertoire diversity as the Shannon entropy index. The unsorted, CD4+ and CD8+ repertoires were each analyzed separately, with the exception of combined analyses, where CD4+ and CD8+ sequences were merged in silico. Clonal expansion was defined as a frequency increase of at least 2-fold after treatment compared with C1D1, and clones undetected at baseline were assigned a pseudocount of 0.5. Clones with 0 or 1 copy at C1D1 were defined as singleton clones, while clones with 2 or more copies were defined as non-singleton clones. Clones expanded in unsorted samples were annotated as CD4+, CD8+ or unknown by matching protein sequences in sorted samples from the same patient. Diversity changes from C1D1 to C4D1 were tested in paired samples using Wilcoxon tests. TCRdb stores this immuneACCESS table with in-frame sequences only. Part of the clones is absent; in the studies checked, under half of the shortfall reflects unresolved V genes, and no reason is known for the rest. The V and J calls and the clone size are those of that table, but D and trimming were determined from the DNA. This sample has tens of thousands of clones in its table, and 60% to 80% of those were observed once. The top ten clonotypes cover approximately 21% of the sample.

The time point label on this specimen signifies: cycle 4 day 1 (C4D1), after less than 7 weeks of nivolumab. Every trial patient had relapsed following autologous stem cell transplantation, and prior brentuximab vedotin exposure was what differed among cohorts A, B and C. The trial cohort included 56 patients with relapsed/refractory classical Hodgkin lymphoma, and each patient had a best overall response of complete response, partial response or progressive disease. Trial patients were treated with single-agent nivolumab in the multi-cohort phase II CheckMate 205 trial. An independent review committee assessed best overall response by applying the 2007 International Working Group response criteria. Trial PBMCs were collected immediately before nivolumab initiation (C1D1) and during therapy at cycle 2 day 1 and cycle 4 day 1. Peripheral blood was collected in 8 mL Vacutainer Cell Preparation Tubes, from which PBMCs were isolated by centrifugation and then cryopreserved.

The germline V gene encodes CDR1 MDHEN and CDR2 SYDVKM. Trimming at the junction amounts to 8 bases on V and 6 bases on J, and the germline ends lie 19 bases apart. Taken from cysteine to phenylalanine, the CDR3 has 15 residues. Left in the record is the CDR3 DNA by itself, 45 bases read in frame from the first base. The material was peripheral blood mononuclear cells (PBMCs), obtained before the fourth cycle of nivolumab. The sequence derives from a human donor with classical Hodgkin lymphoma. The chain is assembled from TRBV28 and TRBJ2-2; too little of a D gene remains to name it. The CDR3 reads CASALAAGGPGELFF. The nucleotide sequence reads TGTGCCAGCGCACTCGCGGCCGGTGGACCCGGGGAGCTGTTTTTT.